This TCR beta chain came from a study of T cells after yellow fever vaccination (dated by TCRdb to about 2019). A note on the overall study: The SMART-Seq v4 Ultra Low Input RNA kit was used to prepare libraries from fractions with low cell numbers. To follow T-cell clones before and after primary and booster YFV17D yellow fever vaccination, bulk TCR alpha and beta repertoires were sequenced over time. Blood was collected at multiple timepoints before and after primary and secondary immunization, and bulk PBMC replicates and cell subsets were isolated. Two healthy male donors, one aged 18 to 30 and one aged 30 to 40 years, made up the cohort. Points the paper makes about the study in general: Compared with the primary T-cell response, the secondary T-cell response was faster but weaker, reaching its peak on day 5 rather than on day 15. The study included only a couple of donors, which limits how far the findings can be generalized. Most clones expanded after primary vaccination were re-detected after the booster (around 96% of CD4 and approximately 89% of CD8), suggesting broad memory maintenance. Because abundant contaminating clonotypes from the bulk population could be contained in FACS-sorted repertoires, computational filtering was required. A small share of clonotypes occurred in both CD4 and CD8 compartments, likely arising from convergent recombination.

Per the germline V gene, SQVTM is the CDR1 and ANQGSEA is the CDR2. Between the V and J ends, shortened by 4 bases and 5 bases respectively, the junction contains 9 bases. Its CDR3 holds 12 amino acids, cysteine through phenylalanine. Solely the CDR3 DNA is kept, with 36 bases framed from the first base. TCRdb names Illumina NovaSeq 6000 as the instrument used. Synthesis of TCR cDNA relied on 5'RACE template switching, a step that introduced a universal primer site along with unique molecular identifiers. cDNA synthesis was primed from both the TCR alpha and TCR beta constant segments. Library amplification involved two PCR steps, and the second step added sample barcodes and sequencing adapters. Libraries were sequenced on Illumina HiSeq 2500 (2x100 bp) or NovaSeq (2x150 bp). The paper's data handling went like this. MIGEC handled demultiplexing of reads and collapsing into UMI consensus sequences, while MiXCR performed V(D)J alignment. Vaccine-responding clonotypes were identified with edgeR using replicate PBMC samples, with FDR below 0.01 and a log2 fold change above 5 up to day 15 being required. Bulk clonotypes were assigned CD4 or CD8 identity according to which sequenced CD4 or CD8 repertoire held them at higher abundance. TCRdb cleaned the public reads at Q25 with fastp, built clones with MiXCR and kept in-frame beta chains. A single entry per CDR3 protein holds the most common genes and DNA from its merged rows. What appears here as the V and J calls and clone size reflects TCRdb's work, not the paper's. The sample records 85,000 to 100,000 distinct CDR3 sequences, around 5.5% of which are singletons. Clones ranked in the top ten supply 35% to 45% of the sample.

Taken with the paper, the label for treatment or condition translates to: live attenuated yellow fever vaccine strain. A standard Ficoll-Paque protocol was used to isolate PBMCs from peripheral blood. CD4 and CD8 T-cell fractions were isolated with Dynabeads CD4 and CD8 positive selection kits. TriZol was used to extract RNA from bulk PBMCs, from CD4 and CD8 fractions, and from dextramer-positive and dextramer-negative fractions. This clonotype was seen repeatedly, ten times or more. No cognate antigen has been identified for it. No base quality values were provided; no much bigger clone lies one nucleotide off.

Sequencing was performed on CD8+ T cells sorted from PBMCs, taken 10 days after the yellow fever booster vaccination. The source is a man aged 18 to 35 who received the YFV17D yellow fever vaccine. The chain uses TRBV29-1 and TRBJ2-1; a confident D gene designation cannot be given. Read as DNA, the sequence is TGCAGCGTTGGCGCAGCAGACAATGAGCAGTTCTTC. Translated, this is CSVGAADNEQFF.